This T cell receptor beta chain was found in a study of shared clonotypes between healthy human individuals. The trim removed 0 bases at V and 3 bases at J, leaving 4 bases unmatched. CDR3 size: 16 residues. CDR1 is SGHRS, CDR2 YFSETQ, per germline. Each PCR replicate run on unsorted PBMC took in 250 to 350 ng DNA, tens of thousands of T cell genomes. Sequencing used immunoSEQ multiplex PCR; TCRdb keeps in-frame clones, though not all of them. The repertoire holds around 500,000 clones, around 75% seen once, with about 13% in the top ten. Comment on this clone: Antigen unknown. The sample has other DNA sequences that encode this CDR3 too.

Notes on the study in general: Among donors, sharing of clonotypes was expected to be affected by sequencing depth.

Each of the donors was a healthy adult who was HIV-negative and had not had a recent acute infection or vaccination. The donor cohort consisted entirely of Caucasian adults residing in Nashville, Tennessee. The origin of this receptor is a woman in her forties in good health. Some clones in this sample may be carry-over from other donors' samples. This chain links TRBV5-1 with TRBJ1-3; 9 positions agree with TRBD1. Sequencing input: PBMCs. In nucleotides, the CDR3 is TGCGCCAGCAGCTTGGCCGGGACAGGGCTTGGAAACACCATATATTTT. This sequence encodes CASSLAGTGLGNTIYF.